Below are 18 T cell receptor beta chains sequenced from a single sample in a study of CD8+ T cells in alopecia areata. Sequencing templates came from extracted RNA that was reverse transcribed into cDNA. Method: immunoSEQ multiplex PCR; TCRdb's copy keeps in-frame clones and lacks some. The sample consists of about 140,000 clones, approximately 86% of them appearing once. As for treatment: oral pan-JAK inhibitor, 5-10 mg twice daily. The input for sequencing was CD8+ T cells sorted from blood, taken at week 4, from a patient treated with tofacitinib. These receptors were obtained from a human donor with alopecia areata.

This sequence joins TRBV5-4 and TRBJ2-1, with D tentatively TRBD2 (5 bases). V was cut by 3 bases and J by 9 bases, with 16 bases left in between. Germline V lookup: CDR1 SGHNT, CDR2 YYREEE (reference sequence). The CDR3 consists of 14 residues. The CDR3: CASSYSTSSSEQFF. CDR3 nucleotide sequence: TGTGCCAGCAGCTACTCTACTAGTTCGTCTGAGCAGTTCTTC.

With respect to this clone: Compared with germline, one end of the junction differs, possibly owing to a read error. V and J are TRBV7-7 and TRBJ2-1; D assignment may be TRBD1 or TRBD2 (5 bases each). This CDR3 spans 16 amino acids. Per the germline V gene, CDR1 is SSHAT and CDR2 is FNYEAQ (reference sequence). The CDR3 here is CASSLARSGAANEQFF. In DNA form, the CDR3 reads TGTGCTAGCAGCTTAGCGAGGTCCGGGGCCGCCAATGAGCAGTTCTTC.

This clone was seen just once. V usage is TRBV27 and J usage is TRBJ2-2, with D possibly being TRBD1 (5 bases). Germline V lookup: CDR1 MNHEY, CDR2 SMNVEV (reference sequence). The CDR3 covers 14 residues. V was shortened by 3 bases and J by 3 bases, with 8 bases between the two germline ends. The CDR3 nucleotides are TGTGCCAGCAGTTTTGGCAGGGACACCGGGGAGCTGTTTTTT. Amino acids: CASSFGRDTGELFF.

The chain couples TRBV9 to TRBJ2-1; D not certain. V was pared by 7 bases and J by 9 bases, with 5 bases between. Germline loops: CDR1 SGDLS, CDR2 YYNGEE. This CDR3 is 9 amino acids long. CDR3 sequence (DNA): TGTGCCAGCGGTTTTGAGCAGTTCTTC. Its translation is CASGFEQFF. The full variable domain, with the rest looked up from reference TRBV9 and TRBJ2-1, is DSGVTQTPKHLITATGQRVTLRCSPRSGDLSVYWYQQSLDQGLQFLIQYYNGEERAKGNILERFSAQQFPDLHSELNLSSLELGDSALYFCASGFEQFFGPGTRLTVL.

This clone was observed a single time. V is TRBV27 and J is TRBJ2-1; D gene uncertain. This CDR3 has 13 residues. V was clipped by 5 bases and J by 5 bases, with 10 bases between them. Germline V CDR1 and CDR2: MNHEY, SMNVEV (reference sequence). The CDR3 coding sequence is TGTGCCAGCAGTCCCCTGGGCCACAATGAGCAGTTCTTC. Translating gives CASSPLGHNEQFF.

The chain carries TRBV30 and TRBJ2-7; tentative D call: TRBD1 (5 bases). Trimming took 0 bases from V and 9 from J, leaving 12 bases between them. Germline V gives CDR1 GTSNPN, CDR2 SVGIG (reference sequence). This CDR3 comprises 12 residues. The CDR3 nucleotides are TGTGCCTGGAGTGTAAGGGGTGAGGTGCAGTACTTC. It translates to CAWSVRGEVQYF.

This clone has only a few counts. As DNA, the CDR3 is TGTGCCAGCAGTGTAACTAGCGGGAGCACAGATACGCAGTATTTT. Translation gives CASSVTSGSTDTQYF. V gene TRBV6-4 combines with J gene TRBJ2-3; TRBD2 matches at 9 bases. V shed 4 bases, J shed 0 bases, and the junction held 2 bases outside the gene matches. Germline assignment: CDR1 MRHNA and CDR2 SNTAGT. The CDR3 covers 15 residues.

Worth noting for this clone: This sample includes further DNA sequences coding for the same CDR3. CDR3 in amino acids: CASSSGLAEYNEQFF. CDR3 in DNA: TGCGCCAGCAGCTCTGGACTAGCGGAGTACAATGAGCAGTTCTTC. The chain has TRBV5-1 and TRBJ2-1; 10 bases map to TRBD2. The CDR3 is made up of 15 amino acids. V lost 3 bases and J lost 4; bases outside the gene matches: 4. Germline V gene sequence: CDR1 SGHRS, CDR2 YFSETQ.

Only a few counts were recorded for this clone. The chain uses TRBV5-4 and TRBJ2-7; 7 bases agree with TRBD2. With V trimmed by 2 bases and J by 1 base, 6 bases remained unmatched. CDR3 size: 15 residues. Germline CDR1 SGHNT, CDR2 YYREEE (reference sequence). The CDR3 region is CASSFGLAASYEQYF. CDR3 nucleotides: TGTGCCAGCAGCTTCGGCCTAGCGGCTTCCTACGAGCAGTACTTC.

The rearrangement joins TRBV5-1 to TRBJ2-2, with D possibly called TRBD1 or TRBD2 (6 bases each). CDR1 is SGHRS, CDR2 YFSETQ, per germline. This CDR3 has 17 residues. With 6 bases removed from V and 7 bases from J, the gap between germline ends came to 25 bases. The CDR3 loop is CASNPDPIDRRGGELFF. CDR3 nucleotides: TGCGCCAGCAACCCAGACCCAATCGACAGGAGGGGCGGGGAGCTGTTTTTT.

This rearrangement joins TRBV9 to TRBJ2-1; 7 bases are shared with TRBD1. The V segment lost 6 bases and the J segment 2 bases; nucleotides outside the gene matches: 5. The V gene's germline CDR1 is SGDLS and CDR2 YYNGEE. The CDR3 spans 14 residues. Here the CDR3 reads CASNPGTAYNEQFF. The DNA of the CDR3 is TGTGCCAGCAACCCCGGGACAGCCTACAATGAGCAGTTCTTC.

This clone was seen once. V and J are TRBV28 and TRBJ2-1, with 9 positions matching TRBD1. CDR3 size: 16 residues. Germline CDR1 and CDR2: MDHEN and SYDVKM. V shed 6 bases and J 4 bases; nucleotides not matched to a gene: 10. CDR3 amino acids: CASSSREGQGYNEQFF. The CDR3 DNA reads TGTGCCAGCAGCTCCAGGGAGGGACAGGGTTACAATGAGCAGTTCTTC. The full variable domain, completed using reference TRBV28 and TRBJ2-1, is DVKVTQSSRYLVKRTGEKVFLECVQDMDHENMFWYRQDPGLGLRLIYFSYDVKMKEKGDIPEGYSVSREKKERFSLILESASTNQTSMYLCASSSREGQGYNEQFFGPGTRLTVL.

The gene calls are TRBV5-1 and TRBJ2-7, with TRBD2 matching 12 bases. The germline gives CDR1 SGHRS, CDR2 YFSETQ. V lost 0 bases and J lost 5; bases outside the gene matches: 3. The CDR3 has 15 amino acids. The CDR3 nucleotides read TGCGCCAGCAGCTTGGGACTAGCGGGAGAGCACGAGCAGTACTTC. Translation: CASSLGLAGEHEQYF.

The V gene is TRBV29-1, the J gene TRBJ2-1; 12 bases are shared with TRBD2. This CDR3 is 19 amino acids long. V dropped 6 bases and J dropped 0; count of bases not matched to a gene: 15. Germline V gene lookup returns CDR1 SQVTM and CDR2 ANQGSEA. Written as DNA, the CDR3 is TGCAGCGTACGAGGGGTGGTACTAGCGGGGGGTAGCTCCTACAATGAGCAGTTCTTC. The encoded protein is CSVRGVVLAGGSSYNEQFF.

In this sample, this clone turned up a few times. The rearrangement joins TRBV6-4 to TRBJ2-3, with TRBD2 matching over 10 bases. Trimming took 0 bases from V and 4 from J; bases not matched to a gene: 4. Germline V gene sequence: CDR1 MRHNA, CDR2 SNTAGT. The CDR3 consists of 16 residues. For the CDR3, the DNA is TGTGCCAGCAGTGACTCCCAAGCGGGAGGGGCAGATACGCAGTATTTT. It codes for CASSDSQAGGADTQYF.

V is TRBV4-1 and J is TRBJ2-3; TRBD2 is a possible D gene (5 bases). The CDR3 covers 17 residues. V shed 4 bases and J shed 1 base, with 18 bases lying between them. The germline CDR1 and CDR2 sequences are MGHRA and YSYEKL. Here the CDR3 reads CASSPSIWRVRTDTQYF. CDR3 DNA sequence: TGCGCCAGCAGCCCAAGTATCTGGCGGGTCCGCACAGATACGCAGTATTTT.

This chain links TRBV27 with TRBJ2-1; possible D gene TRBD2, 5 bases. CDR1 and CDR2 (germline): MNHEY, SMNVEV (reference sequence). The CDR3 runs 13 residues. V was clipped by 5 bases and J by 8 bases, with 13 bases between them. The CDR3 region has the DNA TGTGCCAGCAGTGGTGGGGAGTGGGATGAGCAGTTCTTC. Its protein is CASSGGEWDEQFF.

The chain couples TRBV14 to TRBJ2-5, with D hard to call. Trimming cost V 3 bases and J 4 bases, with 12 bases left between them. This CDR3 is 14 amino acids long. Germline CDR1 and CDR2: SGHDN and FVKESK. For the CDR3, the DNA is TGTGCCAGCAGCCACGACCCAAGCCCAGAGACCCAGTACTTC. It encodes CASSHDPSPETQYF.